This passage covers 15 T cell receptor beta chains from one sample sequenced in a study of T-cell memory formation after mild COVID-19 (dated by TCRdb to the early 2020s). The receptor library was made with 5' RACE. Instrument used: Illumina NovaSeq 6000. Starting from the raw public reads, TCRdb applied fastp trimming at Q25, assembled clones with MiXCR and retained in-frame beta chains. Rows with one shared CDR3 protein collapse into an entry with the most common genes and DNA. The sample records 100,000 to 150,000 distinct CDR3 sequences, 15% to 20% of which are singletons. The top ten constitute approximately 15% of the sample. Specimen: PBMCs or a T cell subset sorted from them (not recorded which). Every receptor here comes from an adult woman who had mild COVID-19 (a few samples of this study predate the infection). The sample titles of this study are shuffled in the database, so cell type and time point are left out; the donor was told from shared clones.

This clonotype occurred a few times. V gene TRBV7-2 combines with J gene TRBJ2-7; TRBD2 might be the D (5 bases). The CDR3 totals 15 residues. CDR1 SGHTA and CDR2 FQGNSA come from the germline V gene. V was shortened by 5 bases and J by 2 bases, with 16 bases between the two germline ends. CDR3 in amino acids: CASSPSPGNPYEQYF. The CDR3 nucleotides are TGTGCCAGCAGCCCCTCACCCGGGAATCCCTACGAGCAGTACTTC.

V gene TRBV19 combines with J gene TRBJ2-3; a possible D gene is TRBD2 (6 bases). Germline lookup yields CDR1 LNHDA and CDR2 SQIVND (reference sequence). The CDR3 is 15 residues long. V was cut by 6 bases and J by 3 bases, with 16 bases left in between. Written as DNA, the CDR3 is TGTGCCAGTAGCACGGACGGGGCGGGGACAGATACGCAGTATTTT. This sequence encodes CASSTDGAGTDTQYF.

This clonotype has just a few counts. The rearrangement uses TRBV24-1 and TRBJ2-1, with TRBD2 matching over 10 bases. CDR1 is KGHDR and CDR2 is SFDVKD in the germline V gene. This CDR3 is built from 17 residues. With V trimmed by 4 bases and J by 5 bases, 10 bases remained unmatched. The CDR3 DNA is TGTGCCACCAGTGAATGGACTAGCGGACGAAGAAACAATGAGCAGTTCTTC. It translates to CATSEWTSGRRNNEQFF.

CDR3 loop: CASSHLGQGTEPQHF. The CDR3 DNA reads as TGCGCCAGCAGCCACCTGGGACAGGGGACGGAGCCCCAGCATTTT. The chain has TRBV5-1 and TRBJ1-5; TRBD1 agrees at 10 bases. Germline CDR1 reads SGHRS; CDR2 reads YFSETQ. After removal of 4 bases from V and 8 bases from J, the junction contained 9 bases not matched to a gene. This CDR3 comprises 15 residues.

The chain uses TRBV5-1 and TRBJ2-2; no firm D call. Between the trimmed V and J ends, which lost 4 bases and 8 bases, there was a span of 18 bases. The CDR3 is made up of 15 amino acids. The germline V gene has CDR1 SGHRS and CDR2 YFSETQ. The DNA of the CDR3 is TGCGCCAGCAGCCCGGACGCCCGGCTACCTGGGGAGCTGTTTTTT. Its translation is CASSPDARLPGELFF.

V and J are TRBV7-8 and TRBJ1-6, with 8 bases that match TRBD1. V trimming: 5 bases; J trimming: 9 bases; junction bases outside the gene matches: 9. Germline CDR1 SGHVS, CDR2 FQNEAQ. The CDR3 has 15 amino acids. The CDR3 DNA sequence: TGTGCCAGCAGCGTCCGACAGGGGATGAGTTCACCCCTCCACTTT. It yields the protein CASSVRQGMSSPLHF.

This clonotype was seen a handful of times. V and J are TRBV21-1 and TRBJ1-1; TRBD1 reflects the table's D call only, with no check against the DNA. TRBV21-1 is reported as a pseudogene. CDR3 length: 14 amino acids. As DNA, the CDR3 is TGTGCCAGCAGGCTGACAGGGTGGAACACTGAAGCTTTCTTT. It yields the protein CASRLTGWNTEAFF.

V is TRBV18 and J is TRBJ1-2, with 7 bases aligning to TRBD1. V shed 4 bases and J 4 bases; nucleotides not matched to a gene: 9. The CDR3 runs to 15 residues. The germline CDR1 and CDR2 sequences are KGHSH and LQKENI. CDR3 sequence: CASSQSGTDGYGYTF. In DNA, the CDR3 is TGTGCCAGCTCACAATCCGGGACAGATGGCTATGGCTACACCTTC.

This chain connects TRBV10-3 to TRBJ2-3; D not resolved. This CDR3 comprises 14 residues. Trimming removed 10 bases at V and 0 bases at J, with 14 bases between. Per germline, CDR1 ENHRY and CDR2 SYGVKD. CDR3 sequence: CASDKPTSTDTQYF. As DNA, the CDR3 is TGTGCCAGTGATAAACCGACAAGCACAGATACGCAGTATTTT.

The CDR3 nucleotides read TGTGCCAGCAGTTTCGCGGGGAATGAGCAGTTCTTC. It codes for CASSFAGNEQFF. The V gene is TRBV12-3 or TRBV12-4, the J gene TRBJ2-1, with D perhaps matching TRBD2 (6 bases). The CDR3 covers 12 residues. Trimming took off 3 bases at V and 7 bases at J, with 7 bases between the two ends.

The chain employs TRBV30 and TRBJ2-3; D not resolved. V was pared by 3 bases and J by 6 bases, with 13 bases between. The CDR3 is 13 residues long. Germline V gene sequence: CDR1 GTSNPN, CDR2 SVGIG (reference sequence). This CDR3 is CAWSATHPDTQYF. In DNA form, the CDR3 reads TGTGCCTGGAGCGCCACCCACCCGGATACGCAGTATTTT.

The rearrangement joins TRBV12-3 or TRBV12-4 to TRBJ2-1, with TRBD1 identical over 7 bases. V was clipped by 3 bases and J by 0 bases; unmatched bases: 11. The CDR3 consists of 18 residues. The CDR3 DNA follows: TGTGCCAGCAGTTTCTCAAATGGACAGGTTATCTCCTACAATGAGCAGTTCTTC. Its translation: CASSFSNGQVISYNEQFF.

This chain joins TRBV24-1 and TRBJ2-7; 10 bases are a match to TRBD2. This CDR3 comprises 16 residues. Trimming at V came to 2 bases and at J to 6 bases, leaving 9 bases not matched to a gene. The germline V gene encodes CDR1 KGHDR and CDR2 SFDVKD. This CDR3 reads CATSDSSAGGRFEQYF. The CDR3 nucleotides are TGTGCCACCAGTGATTCATCAGCGGGAGGGCGGTTCGAGCAGTACTTC.

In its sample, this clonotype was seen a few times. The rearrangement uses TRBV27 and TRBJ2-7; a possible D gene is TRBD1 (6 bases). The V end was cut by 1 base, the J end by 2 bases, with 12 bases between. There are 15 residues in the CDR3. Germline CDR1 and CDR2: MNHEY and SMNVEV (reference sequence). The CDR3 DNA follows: TGTGCCAGCAGTTTATTAGGCCAGGGGCCCTACGAGCAGTACTTC. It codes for CASSLLGQGPYEQYF.

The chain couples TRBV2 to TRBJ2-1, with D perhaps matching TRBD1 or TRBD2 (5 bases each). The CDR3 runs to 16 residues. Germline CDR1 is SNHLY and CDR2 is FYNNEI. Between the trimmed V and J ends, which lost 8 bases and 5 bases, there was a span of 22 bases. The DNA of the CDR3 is TGTGCCAGCTGCATTATGGGGGACGGAGGACACAATGAGCAGTTCTTC. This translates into CASCIMGDGGHNEQFF.